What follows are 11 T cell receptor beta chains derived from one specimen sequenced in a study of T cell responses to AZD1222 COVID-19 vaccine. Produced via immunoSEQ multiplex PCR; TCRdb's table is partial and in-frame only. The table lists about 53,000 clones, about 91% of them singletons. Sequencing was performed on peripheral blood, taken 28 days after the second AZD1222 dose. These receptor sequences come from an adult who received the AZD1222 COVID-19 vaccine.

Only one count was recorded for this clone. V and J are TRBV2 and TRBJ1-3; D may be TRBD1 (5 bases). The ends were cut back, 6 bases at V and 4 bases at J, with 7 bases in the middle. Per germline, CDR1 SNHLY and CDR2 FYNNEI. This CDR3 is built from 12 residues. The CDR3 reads CASRAGGNTIYF. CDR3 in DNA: TGTGCCAGCAGAGCAGGGGGAAACACCATATATTTT.

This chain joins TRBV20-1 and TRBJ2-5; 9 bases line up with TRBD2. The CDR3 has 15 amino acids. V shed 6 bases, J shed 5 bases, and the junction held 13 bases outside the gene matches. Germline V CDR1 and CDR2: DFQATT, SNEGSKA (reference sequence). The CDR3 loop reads CSASLLRGRAETQYF. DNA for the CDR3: TGCAGTGCCAGTCTCTTACGCGGGAGGGCCGAGACCCAGTACTTC.

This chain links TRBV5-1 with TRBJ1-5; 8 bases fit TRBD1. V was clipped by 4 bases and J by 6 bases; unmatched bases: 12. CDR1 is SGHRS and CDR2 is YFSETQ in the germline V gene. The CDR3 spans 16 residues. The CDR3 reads CASSTPPRTGPQPQHF. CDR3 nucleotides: TGCGCCAGCAGCACCCCACCTAGGACAGGGCCTCAGCCCCAGCATTTT.

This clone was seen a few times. The CDR3 reads CASSPTGTSGRETQYF. Here the CDR3 DNA reads TGTGCCAGCAGCCCAACCGGGACTAGCGGGAGAGAGACGCAGTATTTT. The chain employs TRBV7-3 and TRBJ2-3, with 14 bases that match TRBD2. Germline lookup yields CDR1 SGHTA and CDR2 FQGTGA. V shed 5 bases, J shed 9 bases, and the junction held 10 bases outside the gene matches. The length of the CDR3 is 16 residues.

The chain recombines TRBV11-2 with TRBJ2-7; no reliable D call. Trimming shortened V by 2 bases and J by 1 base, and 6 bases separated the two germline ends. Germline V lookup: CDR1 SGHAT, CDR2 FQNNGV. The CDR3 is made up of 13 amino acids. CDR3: CASSLTLSYEQYF. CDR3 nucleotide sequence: TGTGCCAGCAGCTTAACCCTTTCCTACGAGCAGTACTTC.

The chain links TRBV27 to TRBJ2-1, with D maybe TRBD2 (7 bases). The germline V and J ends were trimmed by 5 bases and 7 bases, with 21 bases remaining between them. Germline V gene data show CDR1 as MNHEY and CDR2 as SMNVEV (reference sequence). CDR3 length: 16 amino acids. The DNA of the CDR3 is TGTGCCAGCAGTAAGGGGGAGGGCCAGAACGGGAATGAGCAGTTCTTC. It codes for CASSKGEGQNGNEQFF.

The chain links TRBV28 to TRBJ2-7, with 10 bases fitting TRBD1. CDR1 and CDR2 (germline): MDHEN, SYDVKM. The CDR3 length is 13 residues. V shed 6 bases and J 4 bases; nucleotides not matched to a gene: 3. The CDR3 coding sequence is TGTGCCAGCAGGGGACAGGGGTTATACGAGCAGTACTTC. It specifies CASRGQGLYEQYF.

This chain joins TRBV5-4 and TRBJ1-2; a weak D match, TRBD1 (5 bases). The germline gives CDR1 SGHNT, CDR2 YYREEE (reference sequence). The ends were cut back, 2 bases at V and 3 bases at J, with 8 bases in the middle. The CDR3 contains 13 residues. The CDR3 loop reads CASSFGRDYGYTF. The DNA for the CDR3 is TGTGCCAGCAGCTTTGGCAGGGACTATGGCTACACCTTC. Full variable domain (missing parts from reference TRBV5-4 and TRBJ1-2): ETGVTQSPTHLIKTRGQQVTLRCSSQSGHNTVSWYQQALGQGPQFIFQYYREEENGRGNFPPRFSGLQFPNYSSELNVNALELDDSALYLCASSFGRDYGYTFGSGTRLTVV.

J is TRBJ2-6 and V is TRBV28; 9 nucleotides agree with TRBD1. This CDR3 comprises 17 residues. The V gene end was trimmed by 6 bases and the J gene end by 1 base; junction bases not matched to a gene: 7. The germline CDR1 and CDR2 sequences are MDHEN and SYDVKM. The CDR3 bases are TGTGCCAGCAGACGAACAGGGGGCGGGTCTGGGGCCAACGTCCTGACTTTC. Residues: CASRRTGGGSGANVLTF. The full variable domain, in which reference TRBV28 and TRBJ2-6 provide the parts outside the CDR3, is DVKVTQSSRYLVKRTGEKVFLECVQDMDHENMFWYRQDPGLGLRLIYFSYDVKMKEKGDIPEGYSVSREKKERFSLILESASTNQTSMYLCASRRTGGGSGANVLTFGAGSRLTVL.

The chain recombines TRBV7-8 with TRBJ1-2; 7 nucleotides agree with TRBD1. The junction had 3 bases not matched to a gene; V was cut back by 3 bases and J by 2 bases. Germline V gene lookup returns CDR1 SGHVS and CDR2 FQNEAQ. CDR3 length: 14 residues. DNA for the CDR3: TGTGCCAGCAGCTTGGGGACAGCAAACTATGGCTACACCTTC. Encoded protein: CASSLGTANYGYTF.

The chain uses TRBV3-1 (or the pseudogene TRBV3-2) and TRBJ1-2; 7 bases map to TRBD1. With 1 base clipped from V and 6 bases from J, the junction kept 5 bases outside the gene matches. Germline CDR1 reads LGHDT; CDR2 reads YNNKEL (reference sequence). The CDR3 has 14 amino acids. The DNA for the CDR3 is TGTGCCAGCAGCCAAGTACAGGGGCGGGATGGCTACACCTTC. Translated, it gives CASSQVQGRDGYTF.